This T cell receptor beta chain was identified during a study of regulatory T cells in long-lasting Graves disease. The sample's time point: newly diagnosed GD, antithyroid drugs for less than 3 months. Isolated PBMC RNA provided the starting material for the TCR library. Arm-PCR of CDR3 regions with iRepertoire HTBI primers generated TCR beta libraries. MiXCR was run by TCRdb on the multiplex PCR reads, yielding one entry per CDR3 protein. The repertoire consists of about 440,000 distinct CDR3 sequences, with approximately 15% occurring once and the leading ten covering roughly a sixth. CDR3 length equals 14 residues. Trimming pared 3 bases from V and 7 bases from J, leaving 12 bases between. Germline V CDR1 and CDR2: MDHEN, SYDVKM. The sample also formed part of further work on T cells in Graves' hyperthyroidism and ophthalmopathy.

Sequenced here: peripheral blood mononuclear cells (PBMCs), sampled at new diagnosis, from a patient treated with antithyroid drugs. The receptor was isolated from a woman in her 30s with Graves disease. The chain carries TRBV28 and TRBJ1-4; D is undetermined. CDR3 protein: CASSLSALGEKLFF. Here the CDR3 DNA reads TGTGCCAGCAGTTTGTCGGCTTTAGGTGAAAAACTGTTTTTT.